This is a list of T cell receptor beta chains from one sample in a study of neurological immune-mediated disorders. One entry per CDR3 protein results from TCRdb running MiXCR on the 5' RACE reads. The table lists some 48,000 distinct CDR3 sequences, 10% to 15% of them singletons. Material: PBMCs. The receptors shown here come from a male donor with HTLV-1-associated myelopathy (HAM/TSP). The CDR3 runs from the conserved cysteine through the conserved F or W. A D gene is named only where the DNA matches it firmly. Expanded clones get a size class; other rows say once, few or many, or leave the size out.

clone size: many
J gene: TRBJ1-4
V gene: TRBV5-1
D gene: NA
CDR3 DNA: TGCGCCAGCAGCTTGGTCTTCTCAGGGGCAACTAATGAAAAACTGTTTTTT
CDR3 protein: CASSLVFSGATNEKLFF

clone size: NA
J gene: TRBJ2-3
V gene: TRBV7-2
D gene: NA
CDR3 DNA: TGTGCCAGCAGAAAGCAACCATATACGCAGTTTTTT
CDR3 protein: CASRKQPYTQFF

clone size: many
J gene: TRBJ1-5
V gene: TRBV5-1
D gene: TRBD1
CDR3 DNA: TGCGCCAGCAGCTTGGGGACAGGGCGTAATCAGCCCCAGCATTTT
CDR3 protein: CASSLGTGRNQPQHF

clone size: many
J gene: TRBJ2-5
V gene: TRBV10-3
D gene: TRBD2
CDR3 DNA: TGTGCCATCAGGGCGCGGGGGGGACAAGAGACCCAGTACTTC
CDR3 protein: CAIRARGGQETQYF

clone size: NA
J gene: TRBJ1-2
V gene: TRBV29-1
D gene: NA
CDR3 DNA: TGCAGCGTTCCCGAAATCGGAGGTGATGGCTACACCTTC
CDR3 protein: CSVPEIGGDGYTF

clone size: NA
J gene: TRBJ1-2
V gene: TRBV5-6
D gene: NA
CDR3 DNA: TGTGCCAGCAGCTTGGGAGGGGACTTCTATGGCTACACCTTC
CDR3 protein: CASSLGGDFYGYTF

clone size: many
J gene: TRBJ2-7
V gene: TRBV20-1
D gene: NA
CDR3 DNA: TGCAGTGCTAGAGTTAGCTCCTACGAGCAGTACTTC
CDR3 protein: CSARVSSYEQYF

clone size: many
J gene: TRBJ1-1
V gene: TRBV20-1
D gene: NA
CDR3 DNA: TGCAGTGCTAGAGATTTGAAAGCCCAAATGAACACTGAAGCTTTCTTT
CDR3 protein: CSARDLKAQMNTEAFF

clone size: many
J gene: TRBJ2-5
V gene: TRBV5-1
D gene: TRBD2
CDR3 DNA: TGCGCCAGCAGCTTGTCGAGCGGGGGACAAGAGACCCAGTACTTC
CDR3 protein: CASSLSSGGQETQYF

clone size: many
J gene: TRBJ1-1
V gene: TRBV10-2
D gene: NA
CDR3 DNA: TGCGCCAGCAGGGGGATGAACACTGAAGCTTTCTTT
CDR3 protein: CASRGMNTEAFF

clone size: many
J gene: TRBJ2-5
V gene: TRBV6-6
D gene: TRBD2
CDR3 DNA: TGTGCCAGCCGCGGGGGTGGAGAGACCCAGTACTTC
CDR3 protein: CASRGGGETQYF

clone size: many
J gene: TRBJ1-1
V gene: TRBV5-1
D gene: TRBD1
CDR3 DNA: TGCGCCAGCAGCTTGGAGGGGACAGAGAACACTGAAGCTTTCTTT
CDR3 protein: CASSLEGTENTEAFF

clone size: many
J gene: TRBJ2-7
V gene: TRBV3-1
D gene: TRBD1
CDR3 DNA: TGTGCCAGAATCTGTCTGACAGGGGCTCCATTCTACGAGCAGTACTTC
CDR3 protein: CARICLTGAPFYEQYF

clone size: NA
J gene: TRBJ2-7
V gene: TRBV5-1
D gene: NA
CDR3 DNA: TGCGCCAGCAGCTTGGACGTCAGGGGCTACGAGCATTACTTC
CDR3 protein: CASSLDVRGYEHYF

clone size: many
J gene: TRBJ1-1
V gene: TRBV6-2/TRBV6-3
D gene: TRBD1
CDR3 DNA: TGTGCCAGCATTAGGGGGACAGGGTACACTGAAGCTTTCTTT
CDR3 protein: CASIRGTGYTEAFF

clone size: NA
J gene: TRBJ2-3
V gene: TRBV20-1
D gene: NA
CDR3 DNA: TGCAGTGCTAGAGCCTCCCGGCTTGATACGCAGTATTTT
CDR3 protein: CSARASRLDTQYF

clone size: many
J gene: TRBJ2-2
V gene: TRBV25-1
D gene: NA
CDR3 DNA: TGTGCCAGCAGTGATGGACGGATCACCGGGGAGCTGTTTTTT
CDR3 protein: CASSDGRITGELFF

clone size: many
J gene: TRBJ1-2
V gene: TRBV9
D gene: NA
CDR3 DNA: TGTGCCAGCAGCCCGGACAGTTCCTATGGCTACACCTTC
CDR3 protein: CASSPDSSYGYTF

clone size: many
J gene: TRBJ2-7
V gene: TRBV5-1
D gene: TRBD1
CDR3 DNA: TGCGCCAGCAGCACGACAGGGGGACCCTACGAGCAGTACTTC
CDR3 protein: CASSTTGGPYEQYF

clone size: NA
J gene: TRBJ2-5
V gene: TRBV30
D gene: NA
CDR3 DNA: TGTGCCTGGAGTATAGGGACTCAAGAGACCCAGTACTTC
CDR3 protein: CAWSIGTQETQYF

clone size: many
J gene: TRBJ1-2
V gene: TRBV5-5
D gene: NA
CDR3 DNA: TGTGCCAGCAGCGGAAGCCCGGGCAGGGATCTCTATGGCTACACCTTC
CDR3 protein: CASSGSPGRDLYGYTF

clone size: many
J gene: TRBJ1-2
V gene: TRBV20-1
D gene: TRBD1
CDR3 DNA: TGCAGTGCCCTGACAGGGGAGTACTATGGCTACACCTTC
CDR3 protein: CSALTGEYYGYTF

clone size: many
J gene: TRBJ2-3
V gene: TRBV5-6
D gene: NA
CDR3 DNA: TGTGCCAGCAGCAGCGTGGGGGGCCCGACAGATACGCAGTATTTT
CDR3 protein: CASSSVGGPTDTQYF

clone size: many
J gene: TRBJ2-5
V gene: TRBV10-3
D gene: NA
CDR3 DNA: TGTGCCATCTCCGCGGGGCCACAAGAGACCCAGTACTTC
CDR3 protein: CAISAGPQETQYF

clone size: many
J gene: TRBJ2-7
V gene: TRBV4-3
D gene: NA
CDR3 DNA: TGCGCCAGCAGCCAAGAGTGGGGGGGCCGGGACGAGCAGTACTTC
CDR3 protein: CASSQEWGGRDEQYF

clone size: many
J gene: TRBJ1-1
V gene: TRBV24-1
D gene: TRBD1
CDR3 DNA: TGTGCCACCCGAGAGGGGGCGAACACTGAAGCTTTCTTT
CDR3 protein: CATREGANTEAFF

clone size: many
J gene: TRBJ1-1
V gene: TRBV20-1
D gene: NA
CDR3 DNA: TGCAGTGCTAGAGATCGGCAGGTTGAGACTGAAGCTTTCTTT
CDR3 protein: CSARDRQVETEAFF

clone size: many
J gene: TRBJ2-7
V gene: TRBV29-1
D gene: NA
CDR3 DNA: TGCAGCGTTTTGATAGGGGAGCAGTACTTC
CDR3 protein: CSVLIGEQYF

clone size: NA
J gene: TRBJ2-7
V gene: TRBV5-5
D gene: TRBD2
CDR3 DNA: TGTGCCAGCAGCCCCAGTCGTCTCCGGGGGGTCGGGTCCTACGAGCAGTACTTC
CDR3 protein: CASSPSRLRGVGSYEQYF

clone size: many
J gene: TRBJ2-1
V gene: TRBV20-1
D gene: TRBD2
CDR3 DNA: TGCAGTGCTAGAGACCCTAGCGGGGGGCCGATGGATGAGCAGTTCTTC
CDR3 protein: CSARDPSGGPMDEQFF

clone size: many
J gene: TRBJ2-7
V gene: TRBV12-3/TRBV12-4
D gene: TRBD2
CDR3 DNA: TGTGCCAGCAGATCCCGGACTAGCGGGGAGGAGGAGCAGTACTTC
CDR3 protein: CASRSRTSGEEEQYF

clone size: many
J gene: TRBJ1-1
V gene: TRBV6-5
D gene: TRBD1
CDR3 DNA: TGTGCCAGCAGTTACTTTCAGGGGGCTGGGAACACTGAAGCTTTCTTT
CDR3 protein: CASSYFQGAGNTEAFF

clone size: many
J gene: TRBJ2-7
V gene: TRBV6-5
D gene: NA
CDR3 DNA: TGTGCCAGCACCTATCGTAGGGTAGGCTACGAGCAGTACTTC
CDR3 protein: CASTYRRVGYEQYF

clone size: many
J gene: TRBJ1-6
V gene: TRBV27
D gene: NA
CDR3 DNA: TGTGCCAGCAGTTTATATGGGGGGCTCTCCTATAATTCACCCCTCCACTTT
CDR3 protein: CASSLYGGLSYNSPLHF

clone size: many
J gene: TRBJ1-2
V gene: TRBV9
D gene: NA
CDR3 DNA: TGTGCCAGCAGCGTAGGAGGGGACGGCTACACCTTC
CDR3 protein: CASSVGGDGYTF

clone size: many
J gene: TRBJ1-2
V gene: TRBV20-1
D gene: NA
CDR3 DNA: TGCAGTGCTAGGAGCAGTGCCACTTCCGTGGGCGGCTACACCTTC
CDR3 protein: CSARSSATSVGGYTF

clone size: many
J gene: TRBJ2-2
V gene: TRBV7-9
D gene: TRBD1
CDR3 DNA: TGTGCCAGCAGCCCACAGGGGACGAACACCGGGGAGCTGTTTTTT
CDR3 protein: CASSPQGTNTGELFF

clone size: many
J gene: TRBJ2-3
V gene: TRBV11-3
D gene: NA
CDR3 DNA: TGTGCCAGCAGCGCCCGGGACAGCACAGATACGCAGTATTTT
CDR3 protein: CASSARDSTDTQYF

clone size: few
J gene: TRBJ1-1
V gene: TRBV11-2
D gene: TRBD1
CDR3 DNA: TGTGCCAGCAGCAGGGACAGGGACACTGAAGCTTTCTTT
CDR3 protein: CASSRDRDTEAFF

clone size: many
J gene: TRBJ1-6
V gene: TRBV10-3
D gene: NA
CDR3 DNA: TGTGCCATCAGTGATGGACTTGGGGATTCACCCCTCCACTTT
CDR3 protein: CAISDGLGDSPLHF

clone size: NA
J gene: TRBJ2-3
V gene: TRBV10-3
D gene: NA
CDR3 DNA: TGTGCCATCATAGGGGCATATACGCAGTATTTT
CDR3 protein: CAIIGAYTQYF

clone size: many
J gene: TRBJ2-1
V gene: TRBV5-1
D gene: NA
CDR3 DNA: TGCGCCAGCAGCTTGATGTTTGGGCGACTTTACAATGAGCAGTTCTTC
CDR3 protein: CASSLMFGRLYNEQFF

clone size: many
J gene: TRBJ2-6
V gene: TRBV11-3
D gene: NA
CDR3 DNA: TGTGCCAGCAGCTTAGATCTGGGGTTGGGCTCTGGGGCCAACGTCCTGACTTTC
CDR3 protein: CASSLDLGLGSGANVLTF

clone size: many
J gene: TRBJ1-2
V gene: TRBV15
D gene: TRBD1
CDR3 DNA: TGTGCCACCAGCAGGGCCAAGACAGGGCCCCGTAACTATGGCTACACCTTC
CDR3 protein: CATSRAKTGPRNYGYTF

clone size: many
J gene: TRBJ1-6
V gene: TRBV12-3/TRBV12-4
D gene: NA
CDR3 DNA: TGTGCCAGCAGTGAAGATAATTCACCCCTCCACTTT
CDR3 protein: CASSEDNSPLHF

clone size: few
J gene: TRBJ2-3
V gene: TRBV12-3/TRBV12-4
D gene: TRBD1
CDR3 DNA: TGTGCCAGCAGAAGGACAGGGGGCTCAGATACGCAGTATTTT
CDR3 protein: CASRRTGGSDTQYF

clone size: medium-sized
J gene: TRBJ2-3
V gene: TRBV15
D gene: NA
CDR3 DNA: TGTGCCACCAGCCCGGGACTCCCTACAGATACGCAGTATTTT
CDR3 protein: CATSPGLPTDTQYF

clone size: many
J gene: TRBJ2-1
V gene: TRBV5-1
D gene: TRBD2
CDR3 DNA: TGCGCCAGCAGCTTGGCAGCGGGGGGGAGCTCCTACAATGAGCAGTTCTTC
CDR3 protein: CASSLAAGGSSYNEQFF

clone size: many
J gene: TRBJ1-1
V gene: TRBV7-3
D gene: NA
CDR3 DNA: TGTGCCAGCAGCCTGGGACCGGAGAACACTGAAGCTTTCTTT
CDR3 protein: CASSLGPENTEAFF

clone size: NA
J gene: TRBJ2-7
V gene: TRBV29-1
D gene: NA
CDR3 DNA: TGCAGCGTTGGAGAGATTTACGAGCAGTACTTC
CDR3 protein: CSVGEIYEQYF

clone size: many
J gene: TRBJ2-1
V gene: TRBV20-1
D gene: TRBD2
CDR3 DNA: TGCAGTGCTAGTGCCCTAGCGGGGAGCGACAATGAGCAGTTCTTC
CDR3 protein: CSASALAGSDNEQFF

clone size: many
J gene: TRBJ1-2
V gene: TRBV20-1
D gene: NA
CDR3 DNA: TGCAGTGCTAGTAGTATAGGGACGGGGGACTATGGCTACACCTTC
CDR3 protein: CSASSIGTGDYGYTF

clone size: many
J gene: TRBJ2-5
V gene: TRBV7-2
D gene: NA
CDR3 DNA: TGTGCCAGCAGCTTACGTTTACAAGAGACCCAGTACTTC
CDR3 protein: CASSLRLQETQYF

clone size: many
J gene: TRBJ2-1
V gene: TRBV7-2
D gene: TRBD1
CDR3 DNA: TGTGCCAGCAGCTTTGACAGGGGAGGCTACAATGAGCAGTTCTTC
CDR3 protein: CASSFDRGGYNEQFF

clone size: many
J gene: TRBJ2-3
V gene: TRBV27
D gene: NA
CDR3 DNA: TGTGCCAGCAGTTTCGGATCCACAGATACGCAGTATTTT
CDR3 protein: CASSFGSTDTQYF

clone size: few
J gene: TRBJ1-2
V gene: TRBV20-1
D gene: NA
CDR3 DNA: TGCAGTGCTAGGGGATGGGGGGCAGGCTATGGCTACACCTTC
CDR3 protein: CSARGWGAGYGYTF

clone size: NA
J gene: TRBJ2-1
V gene: TRBV7-7
D gene: NA
CDR3 DNA: TGTGCTAGCAGCTACAGGACCTCAGGAGAGGATGAGCAGTTCTTC
CDR3 protein: CASSYRTSGEDEQFF

clone size: many
J gene: TRBJ1-1
V gene: TRBV5-1
D gene: NA
CDR3 DNA: TGCGCCAGCTGGCGGGGCCGGGGGAACACTGAAGCTTTCTTT
CDR3 protein: CASWRGRGNTEAFF

clone size: many
J gene: TRBJ2-1
V gene: TRBV29-1
D gene: NA
CDR3 DNA: TGCAGCCCTAGGACTAACAATGAGCAGTTCTTC
CDR3 protein: CSPRTNNEQFF

clone size: many
J gene: TRBJ2-1
V gene: TRBV7-7
D gene: TRBD1
CDR3 DNA: TGTGCCAGCAGCAAGAGGGCCGGGACAGGGTCCTACAATGAGCAGTTCTTC
CDR3 protein: CASSKRAGTGSYNEQFF